One T cell receptor beta chain is described in this entry. This sample was included in a study of T cell changes during pregnancy in multiple sclerosis. From germline, CDR1 is MNHEY and CDR2 SMNVEV (reference sequence). V trimming: 5 bases; J trimming: 6 bases; junction bases outside the gene matches: 12. CDR3 size: 16 residues. Libraries were prepared by immunoSEQ multiplex PCR; TCRdb keeps only in-frame clonotypes and omits some of them. Here the sample spans 72,000 or so clones, just over 90% being singletons. Material: peripheral blood, obtained in the second trimester of pregnancy. This clonotype was sampled from a female donor with multiple sclerosis, enrolled in a pregnancy study. The V and J genes are TRBV27 and TRBJ2-1, with 8 bases that match TRBD1. The CDR3 DNA sequence: TGTGCCAGCAGTGCTGGGACAGGCCTTATCCTCAATGAGCAGTTCTTC. Its translation: CASSAGTGLILNEQFF.